The rows below give T cell receptor beta chains drawn from one sample of a study of blood T cell repertoires in COVID-19. Profiled with immunoSEQ multiplex PCR; TCRdb holds only in-frame clones, not every one. This table has fewer than 75,000 clones, about 88% appearing once. The source material was peripheral blood. The source of these receptors is a man aged 70-80 years with acute or convalescent COVID-19. CDR3s include the opening cysteine and the closing phenylalanine or tryptophan. Expanded clones are given a class, and other clones once, few, many or no size at all.

CDR3 protein: CASSRGRGAAGELFF; V gene: TRBV7-2; clone size: once; J gene: TRBJ2-2; CDR3 length: 15
CDR3 protein: CASNPQGGSEAFF; V gene: TRBV12-3/TRBV12-4; clone size: NA; J gene: TRBJ1-1; CDR3 length: 13
CDR3 protein: CASSPARHAYNEQFF; V gene: TRBV4-3; clone size: few; J gene: TRBJ2-1; CDR3 length: 15
CDR3 protein: CSASDPVAGRYNEQFF; V gene: TRBV20-1; clone size: once; J gene: TRBJ2-1; CDR3 length: 16
CDR3 protein: CASSSGQGALHGYTF; V gene: TRBV7-8; clone size: once; J gene: TRBJ1-2; CDR3 length: 15
CDR3 protein: CASSLWTGASTDTQYF; V gene: TRBV5-1; clone size: NA; J gene: TRBJ2-3; CDR3 length: 16
CDR3 protein: CASSTQGKEDGYTF; V gene: TRBV5-6; clone size: NA; J gene: TRBJ1-2; CDR3 length: 14
CDR3 protein: CAGGLQETQYF; V gene: TRBV7-9; clone size: NA; J gene: TRBJ2-5; CDR3 length: 11
CDR3 protein: CASSGRGSRILRLYGYTF; V gene: TRBV10-2; clone size: NA; J gene: TRBJ1-2; CDR3 length: 18
CDR3 protein: CASSQGLAGGEDEQFF; V gene: TRBV4-2; clone size: NA; J gene: TRBJ2-1; CDR3 length: 16
CDR3 protein: CASSLKRGAFYNEQFF; V gene: TRBV7-9; clone size: NA; J gene: TRBJ2-1; CDR3 length: 16